There are many counts of the clone carrying this T cell receptor beta chain. The sample comes from a study of CD8 T cells in ankylosing spondylitis. A single record per CDR3 protein comes from TCRdb applying MiXCR to the 5' RACE reads. The sample includes 200,000 to 300,000 distinct CDR3 sequences, about 10% seen only once; the top ten take 6% to 7.5%. With 4 bases removed from V and 2 bases from J, the gap between germline ends came to 11 bases. The CDR3 runs 14 residues. The germline V gene encodes CDR1 SGHRS and CDR2 YFSETQ. Input material: blood, either unsorted or a sorted T cell fraction (not recorded which). The rearrangement joins TRBV5-1 to TRBJ2-3, with D maybe TRBD1 (5 bases). The TCR originated in a male donor with ankylosing spondylitis or in good health (not recorded which). Here the CDR3 reads CASSGALSTDTQYF. The CDR3 nucleotides read TGCGCCAGCAGCGGGGCCCTATCCACAGATACGCAGTATTTT.